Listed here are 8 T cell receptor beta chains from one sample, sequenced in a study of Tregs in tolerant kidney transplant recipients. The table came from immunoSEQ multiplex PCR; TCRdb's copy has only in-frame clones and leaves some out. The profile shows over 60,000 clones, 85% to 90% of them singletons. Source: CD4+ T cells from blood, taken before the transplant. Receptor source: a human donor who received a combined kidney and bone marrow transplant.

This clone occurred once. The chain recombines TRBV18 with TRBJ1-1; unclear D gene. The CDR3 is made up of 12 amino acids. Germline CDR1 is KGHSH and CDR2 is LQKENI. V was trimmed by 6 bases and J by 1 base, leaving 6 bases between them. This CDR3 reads CASSRENTEAFF. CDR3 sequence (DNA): TGTGCCAGCTCGCGGGAGAACACTGAAGCTTTCTTT.

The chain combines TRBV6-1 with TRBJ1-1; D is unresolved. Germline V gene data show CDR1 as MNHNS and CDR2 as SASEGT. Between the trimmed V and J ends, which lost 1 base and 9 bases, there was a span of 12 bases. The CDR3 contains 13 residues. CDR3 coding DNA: TGTGCCAGCAGTGAAGTTGACATTTTAAAAGCTTTCTTT. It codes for CASSEVDILKAFF.

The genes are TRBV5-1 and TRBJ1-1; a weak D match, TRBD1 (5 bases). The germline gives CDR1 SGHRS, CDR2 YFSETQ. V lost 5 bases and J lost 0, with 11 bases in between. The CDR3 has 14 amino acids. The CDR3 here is CASSPGDLNTEAFF. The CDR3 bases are TGCGCCAGCAGTCCGGGGGACCTGAACACTGAAGCTTTCTTT.

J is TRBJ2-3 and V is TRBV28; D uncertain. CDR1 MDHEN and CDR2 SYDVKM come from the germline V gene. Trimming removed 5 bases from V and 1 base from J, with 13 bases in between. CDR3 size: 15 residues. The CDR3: CASSAPSRGTDTQYF. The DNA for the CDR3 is TGTGCCAGCAGTGCCCCCTCTCGAGGCACAGATACGCAGTATTTT.

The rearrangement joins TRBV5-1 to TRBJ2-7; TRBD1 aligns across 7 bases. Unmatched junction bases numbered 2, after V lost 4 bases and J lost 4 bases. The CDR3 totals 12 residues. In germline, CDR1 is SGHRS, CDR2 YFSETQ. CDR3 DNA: TGCGCCAGCAGCGGACAGGCATACGAGCAGTACTTC. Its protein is CASSGQAYEQYF.

The CDR3 nucleotides read TGTGCCTGGAGCTCCAGACAGACTAGCAATCAGCCCCAGCATTTT. Its translation is CAWSSRQTSNQPQHF. The gene calls are TRBV30 and TRBJ1-5; weak D call: TRBD1 (5 bases). V shed 3 bases and J shed 0 bases, with 12 bases lying between them. Germline CDR1 is GTSNPN and CDR2 is SVGIG (reference sequence). The CDR3 extends over 15 amino acids.

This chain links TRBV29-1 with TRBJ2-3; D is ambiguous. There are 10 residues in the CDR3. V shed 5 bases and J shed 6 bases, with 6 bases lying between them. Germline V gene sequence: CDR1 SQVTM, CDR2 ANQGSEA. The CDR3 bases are TGCAGCGTTTCGGGTGATACGCAGTATTTT. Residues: CSVSGDTQYF.

CDR3 sequence reads: CASSELSGLAGAEQYF. CDR3 bases: TGTGCCAGCAGTGAACTCTCAGGGCTAGCGGGAGCCGAGCAGTACTTC. V usage is TRBV2 and J usage is TRBJ2-7; 10 bases match TRBD2. The CDR3 is 16 amino acids. With 2 bases clipped from V and 6 bases from J, the junction kept 10 bases outside the gene matches. CDR1 is SNHLY and CDR2 is FYNNEI in the germline V gene.